This TCR beta chain stems from a study of neurological immune-mediated disorders. Study-level points and caveats: Private repertoires in all groups were suggested, as expanded clones shared no CDR3 amino acid sequences across subjects.

The cDNA was produced through 5'RACE with 10-nucleotide random UMIs. The authors obtained over 160 million TCR-beta sequences from 15-18 subjects per sequencing run. In TCRdb, the 5' RACE reads were re-called with MiXCR into one record per CDR3 protein. The sample shows more than 50,000 distinct CDR3 sequences, around 3.4% of them seen only once. This CDR3 has 11 amino acids. The V end lost 4 bases, the J end lost 4 bases, and 5 bases lay between the germline ends. Unsorted libraries were prepared from 2 million PBMCs held at -80 C. In its sample, this clonotype was seen many times. Antigen unknown. The chain is built from TRBV12-3 or TRBV12-4 and TRBJ2-7, with D uncertain. The TCR originated in a woman between 55 and 75 years old with multiple sclerosis. Source material: PBMCs. CDR3 sequence (DNA): TGTGCCAGCAGTTCTGCGTACGAGCAGTACTTC. It specifies CASSSAYEQYF.